The T cell receptor (beta chain) under discussion was sequenced for a study of blood T cell repertoires in COVID-19. In the study overall: The origin of the acute and convalescent COVID-19 samples was the United States, Italy and Spain.

The germline V gene encodes CDR1 LGHDT and CDR2 YNNKEL (reference sequence). The V end was cut by 1 base, the J end by 5 bases, with 11 bases between. This CDR3 comprises 14 residues. In the authors' workflow: Amplified reference gene primers provided the basis for estimating nucleated cell counts. Sequenced by immunoSEQ multiplex PCR; TCRdb stores in-frame clones only, minus some. The D gene and trimming were derived from the DNA, and the V and J assignments and clone size from that table. The profile shows 280,000 or so clones, 70% to 90% of them singletons. The rearrangement links TRBV3-1 (or the pseudogene TRBV3-2) to TRBJ2-5; a weak D match, TRBD1 (6 bases). The sequencing sample was made of peripheral blood. The TCR originated in a man between 18 and 29 years old with active or convalescent COVID-19. The CDR3: CASSQGTEVETQYF. CDR3 coding DNA: TGTGCCAGCAGCCAAGGGACAGAGGTCGAGACCCAGTACTTC.